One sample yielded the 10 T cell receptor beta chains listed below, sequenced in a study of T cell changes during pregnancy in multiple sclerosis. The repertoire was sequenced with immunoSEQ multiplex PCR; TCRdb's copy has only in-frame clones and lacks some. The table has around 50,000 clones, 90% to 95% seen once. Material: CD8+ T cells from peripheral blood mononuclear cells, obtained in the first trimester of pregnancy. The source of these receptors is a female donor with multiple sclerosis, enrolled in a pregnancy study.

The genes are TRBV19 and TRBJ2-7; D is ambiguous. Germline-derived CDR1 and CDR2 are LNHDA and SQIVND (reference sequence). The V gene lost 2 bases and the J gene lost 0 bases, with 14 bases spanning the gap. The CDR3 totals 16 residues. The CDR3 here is CASSIKGRLSSYEQYF. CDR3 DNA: TGTGCCAGTAGTATAAAAGGCAGGCTGAGCTCCTACGAGCAGTACTTC.

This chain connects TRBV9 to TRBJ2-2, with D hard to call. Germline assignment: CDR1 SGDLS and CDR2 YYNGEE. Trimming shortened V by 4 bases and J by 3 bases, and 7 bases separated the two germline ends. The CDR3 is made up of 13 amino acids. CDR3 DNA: TGTGCCAGCAGCTCTATAGACACCGGGGAGCTGTTTTTT. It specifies CASSSIDTGELFF. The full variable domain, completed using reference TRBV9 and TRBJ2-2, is DSGVTQTPKHLITATGQRVTLRCSPRSGDLSVYWYQQSLDQGLQFLIQYYNGEERAKGNILERFSAQQFPDLHSELNLSSLELGDSALYFCASSSIDTGELFFGEGSRLTVL.

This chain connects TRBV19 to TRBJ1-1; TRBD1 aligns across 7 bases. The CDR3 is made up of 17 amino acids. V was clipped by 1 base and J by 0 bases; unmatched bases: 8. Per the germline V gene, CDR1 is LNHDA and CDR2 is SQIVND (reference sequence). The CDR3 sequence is CASSIAGDRPLNTEAFF. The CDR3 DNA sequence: TGTGCCAGTAGTATAGCGGGGGACAGACCCTTGAACACTGAAGCTTTCTTT.

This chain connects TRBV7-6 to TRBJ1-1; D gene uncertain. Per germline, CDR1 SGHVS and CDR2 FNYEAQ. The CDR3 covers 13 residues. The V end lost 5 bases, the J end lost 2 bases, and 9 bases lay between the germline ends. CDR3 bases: TGTGCCAGCAGCGCTACGGGTAACACTGAAGCTTTCTTT. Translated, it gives CASSATGNTEAFF.

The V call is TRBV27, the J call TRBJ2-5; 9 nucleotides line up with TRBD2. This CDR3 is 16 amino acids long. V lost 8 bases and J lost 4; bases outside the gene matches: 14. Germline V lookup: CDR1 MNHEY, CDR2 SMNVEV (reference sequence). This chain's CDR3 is CASALGAGGLRETQYF. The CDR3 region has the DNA TGTGCCAGCGCCCTTGGGGCGGGAGGGCTTAGAGAGACCCAGTACTTC.

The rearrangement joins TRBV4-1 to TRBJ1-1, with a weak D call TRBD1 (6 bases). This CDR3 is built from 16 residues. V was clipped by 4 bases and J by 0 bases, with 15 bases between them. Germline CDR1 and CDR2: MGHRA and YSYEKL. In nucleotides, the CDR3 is TGCGCCAGCAGCCTGCCATCGGGACACTTGAACACTGAAGCTTTCTTT. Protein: CASSLPSGHLNTEAFF.

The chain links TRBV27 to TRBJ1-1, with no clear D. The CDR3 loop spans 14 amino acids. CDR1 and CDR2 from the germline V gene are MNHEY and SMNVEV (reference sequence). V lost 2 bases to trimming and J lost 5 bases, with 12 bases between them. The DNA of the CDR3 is TGTGCCAGCAGTTTAGGTCCGGGAGGAACTGAAGCTTTCTTT. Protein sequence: CASSLGPGGTEAFF.

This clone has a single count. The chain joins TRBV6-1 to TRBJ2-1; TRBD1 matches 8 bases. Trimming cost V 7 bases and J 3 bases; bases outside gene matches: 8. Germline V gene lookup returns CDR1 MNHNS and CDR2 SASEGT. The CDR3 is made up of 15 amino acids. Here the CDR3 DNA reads TGTGCCAGCACCTCCGACAGGGGACACTACAATGAGCAGTTCTTC. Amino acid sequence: CASTSDRGHYNEQFF.

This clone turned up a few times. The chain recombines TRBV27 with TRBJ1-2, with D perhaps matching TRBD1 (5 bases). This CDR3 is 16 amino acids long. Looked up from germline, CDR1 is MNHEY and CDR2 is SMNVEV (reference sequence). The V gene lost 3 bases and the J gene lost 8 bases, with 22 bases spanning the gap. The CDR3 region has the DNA TGTGCCAGCAGTTTTTACCCAGCGGGGGGAAGCGACGGCTACACCTTC. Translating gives CASSFYPAGGSDGYTF.

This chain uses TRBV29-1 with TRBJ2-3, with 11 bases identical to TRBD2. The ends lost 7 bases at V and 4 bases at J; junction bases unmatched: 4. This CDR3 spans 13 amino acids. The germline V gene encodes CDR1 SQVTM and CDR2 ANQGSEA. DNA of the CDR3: TGCAGCGCCCTAGCGGGAGGCGCAGATACGCAGTATTTT. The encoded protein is CSALAGGADTQYF.